This is a list of T cell receptor beta chains from one sample in a study of low-dose radiotherapy and immunotherapy resistance in tumors. One entry per CDR3 protein results from TCRdb running MiXCR on the reads. The table includes 80,000 to 95,000 distinct CDR3 sequences, more than 8% detected once. The sample in question was PBMCs, obtained before treatment. The receptors originated from a male donor with prostate cancer. The CDR3 runs from the conserved cysteine through the conserved F or W. A D gene is named only where the DNA matches it firmly. Not all rows give a size; the values are once, few, many and, for expanded clones, a class.

d_gene	j_gene	len	abundance	v_gene	CDR3aa	CDR3nt
TRBD2	TRBJ2-7	15	many	TRBV4-3	CASSRGAGGAYEQYF	TGCGCCAGCAGCCGCGGAGCGGGAGGAGCCTACGAGCAGTACTTC
TRBD1	TRBJ2-7	16	many	TRBV10-3	CAISESRGTGGDEQYF	TGTGCCATCAGTGAGTCGAGGGGGACAGGGGGGGACGAGCAGTACTTC
TRBD1	TRBJ1-4	14	many	TRBV4-3	CASSQGQGMEKLFF	TGCGCCAGCAGCCAAGGACAGGGCATGGAAAAACTGTTTTTT
TRBD1	TRBJ2-7	15	many	TRBV7-8	CASSLEGTEHYEQYF	TGTGCCAGCAGCTTAGAGGGGACAGAGCACTACGAGCAGTACTTC
-	TRBJ2-1	14	many	TRBV20-1	CSASVSGSYNEQFF	TGCAGTGCTAGCGTCAGCGGATCCTACAATGAGCAGTTCTTC
-	TRBJ1-5	14	many	TRBV7-2	CASSLNRVGQPQHF	TGTGCCAGCAGCTTAAACAGGGTGGGTCAGCCCCAGCATTTT
TRBD2	TRBJ2-2	14	few	TRBV27	CASSFTSAAGELFF	TGTGCCAGCAGTTTTACTAGCGCGGCCGGGGAGCTGTTTTTT
-	TRBJ2-7	16	many	TRBV19	CASSSVTDNLNYEQYF	TGTGCCAGTAGTAGCGTCACGGATAATCTAAACTACGAGCAGTACTTC
-	TRBJ1-5	13	many	TRBV4-1	CASSQDQGQPQHF	TGCGCCAGCAGCCAAGATCAGGGCCAGCCCCAGCATTTT
-	TRBJ1-2	13	many	TRBV7-2	CASSFRGGPGYTF	TGTGCCAGCAGCTTCCGAGGAGGTCCGGGCTACACCTTC
-	TRBJ2-2	13	many	TRBV7-2	CASSPSSMRELFF	TGTGCCAGCAGCCCTTCTTCGATGCGGGAGCTGTTTTTT
TRBD1	TRBJ1-5	13	many	TRBV6-5	CASWPGGNQPQHF	TGTGCCAGCTGGCCAGGGGGGAATCAGCCCCAGCATTTT
-	TRBJ2-2	16	many	TRBV4-3	CASSPRTGTETGELFF	TGCGCCAGCAGCCCTCGGACCGGGACGGAGACCGGGGAGCTGTTTTTT
TRBD1	TRBJ1-4	14	many	TRBV27	CASGDRDTAEKLFF	TGTGCCAGCGGTGACAGGGATACGGCTGAAAAACTGTTTTTT
-	TRBJ2-5	14	many	TRBV7-2	CASSHRTEQETQYF	TGTGCCAGCAGCCACAGGACGGAACAAGAGACCCAGTACTTC
-	TRBJ1-1	15	many	TRBV15	CATSRRKEPNTEAFF	TGTGCCACCAGCAGAAGGAAGGAGCCGAACACTGAAGCTTTCTTT
-	TRBJ1-3	13	many	TRBV7-2	CASSLTGLDTIYF	TGTGCCAGCAGCTTAACAGGGTTGGACACCATATATTTT
TRBD2	TRBJ2-5	12	many	TRBV20-1	CSAAGGSQTQYF	TGCAGTGCAGCGGGGGGGTCGCAGACCCAGTACTTC
-	TRBJ2-7	12	many	TRBV20-1	CIAAGRLYEQYF	TGCATCGCGGCAGGGCGGCTCTACGAGCAGTACTTC
-	TRBJ1-5	13	many	TRBV6-2/TRBV6-3	CASSLGGRQPQHF	TGTGCCAGCAGCCTCGGGGGAAGGCAGCCCCAGCATTTT
-	TRBJ1-5	15	many	TRBV27	CASSFEGGSGQPQHF	TGTGCCAGCAGTTTCGAGGGAGGGTCGGGTCAGCCCCAGCATTTT
TRBD2	TRBJ2-3	16	many	TRBV3-1	CASSQAGGLSTDTQYF	TGTGCCAGCAGCCAAGCGGGAGGGCTTTCCACGGATACGCAGTATTTT
TRBD2	TRBJ2-7	15	few	TRBV20-1	CSASPPGLAGAVQYF	TGCAGTGCTTCCCCCCCGGGACTAGCGGGAGCTGTGCAGTACTTC
-	TRBJ2-1	12	many	TRBV3-1	CASSQAGREQFF	TGTGCCAGCAGCCAAGCGGGACGCGAGCAGTTCTTC
TRBD1	TRBJ1-5	15	-	TRBV28	CASSTLGQENQPQHF	TGTGCCAGCAGTACCTTGGGACAGGAAAATCAGCCCCAGCATTTT
-	TRBJ1-1	12	many	TRBV5-1	CASRGLNTEAFF	TGCGCCAGCAGAGGGCTTAACACTGAAGCTTTCTTT
TRBD1	TRBJ2-7	15	few	TRBV5-1	CASSLLGQGSYEQYF	TGCGCCAGCAGCTTGTTGGGACAGGGCTCCTACGAGCAGTACTTC
TRBD1	TRBJ2-1	15	many	TRBV5-6	CASSWDRSSYNEQFF	TGTGCCAGCAGCTGGGACAGGAGCTCCTACAATGAGCAGTTCTTC
-	TRBJ2-7	13	many	TRBV7-2	CASSLDSVSEQYF	TGTGCCAGCAGCTTAGATTCCGTTTCCGAGCAGTACTTC
-	TRBJ1-1	12	many	TRBV29-1	CSATSMNTEAFF	TGCAGCGCCACAAGTATGAACACTGAAGCTTTCTTT
-	TRBJ2-1	13	many	TRBV7-2	CASSFTPYNEQFF	TGTGCCAGCAGCTTTACCCCGTACAATGAGCAGTTCTTC
-	TRBJ2-7	13	many	TRBV10-3	CAISESEAYEQYF	TGTGCCATCAGTGAGTCTGAAGCATACGAGCAGTACTTC
-	TRBJ2-7	13	many	TRBV20-1	CSASAGTAYEQYF	TGCAGTGCATCGGCGGGAACGGCCTACGAGCAGTACTTC
TRBD2	TRBJ2-7	15	many	TRBV6-2/TRBV6-3	CASTGIGTSRYEQYF	TGTGCCAGCACTGGGATCGGGACTAGCCGGTACGAGCAGTACTTC
-	TRBJ1-5	15	many	TRBV9	CASSPSDGANQPQHF	TGTGCCAGCAGCCCCAGCGACGGAGCCAATCAGCCCCAGCATTTT
-	TRBJ2-3	13	many	TRBV7-3	CASSTRNTDTQYF	TGTGCCAGCAGCACTCGGAACACAGATACGCAGTATTTT
TRBD2	TRBJ2-5	14	many	TRBV29-1	CSVDSSGSRETQYF	TGCAGCGTTGATAGTAGCGGGAGTCGTGAGACCCAGTACTTC
TRBD2	TRBJ2-3	16	many	TRBV19	CASSPRLAGVTDTQYF	TGTGCCAGTAGTCCAAGACTAGCGGGGGTCACAGATACGCAGTATTTT
TRBD2	TRBJ2-1	13	many	TRBV7-3	CASSLTGEGEQFF	TGTGCCAGCAGCTTAACAGGGGAGGGTGAGCAGTTCTTC
-	TRBJ2-3	13	few	TRBV6-5	CASSRRGLDTQYF	TGTGCCAGCAGTAGGAGGGGATTGGATACGCAGTATTTT
-	TRBJ1-2	14	many	TRBV2	CASRGDLTNYGYTF	TGTGCCAGCAGGGGGGACTTGACTAACTATGGCTACACCTTC
TRBD1	TRBJ2-1	15	many	TRBV5-1	CASSLDRGVYNEQFF	TGCGCCAGCAGCTTGGACAGGGGGGTTTACAATGAGCAGTTCTTC
TRBD2	TRBJ2-1	15	-	TRBV5-1	CVSSATSGTYIEQFF	TGCGTCAGCAGCGCGACTAGCGGGACTTACATTGAGCAGTTCTTC
-	TRBJ2-7	15	many	TRBV2	CASSEPYDNSYEQYF	TGTGCCAGCAGTGAACCCTATGACAATTCCTACGAGCAGTACTTC
-	TRBJ2-5	15	many	TRBV7-9	CASSPEDRRQETQYF	TGTGCCAGCAGCCCCGAAGACAGGCGACAAGAGACCCAGTACTTC
TRBD2	TRBJ2-7	14	-	TRBV2	CASRGSGRLGEQYF	TGTGCCAGTCGCGGTAGCGGGAGGTTAGGTGAGCAGTACTTC
-	TRBJ2-7	12	many	TRBV29-1	CSVEASTYEQYF	TGCAGCGTTGAAGCCAGTACCTACGAGCAGTACTTC
-	TRBJ1-5	13	many	TRBV27	CASSSIHAQPQHF	TGTGCCAGCAGTTCGATACACGCTCAGCCCCAGCATTTT
-	TRBJ1-2	15	many	TRBV9	CASSVGHGDNYGYTF	TGTGCCAGCAGCGTAGGCCACGGCGATAACTATGGCTACACCTTC
-	TRBJ2-2	12	many	TRBV29-1	CSADKNTGELFF	TGCAGCGCCGACAAGAACACCGGGGAGCTGTTTTTT
-	TRBJ2-7	14	-	TRBV6-1	CASSLGGLSYEQYF	TGTGCCAGCAGTCTAGGCGGGCTCTCCTACGAGCAGTACTTC
-	TRBJ2-3	16	many	TRBV3-1	CASSQDLSQGPDTQYF	TGTGCCAGCAGCCAAGATCTATCACAGGGTCCAGATACGCAGTATTTT
TRBD1	TRBJ1-6	16	many	TRBV28	CASRTPGQARGSPLHF	TGTGCCAGCAGAACGCCGGGACAGGCTAGGGGATCACCCCTCCACTTT
-	TRBJ2-5	13	many	TRBV14	CASSQSRGETQYF	TGTGCCAGCAGCCAGAGCCGGGGAGAGACCCAGTACTTC
-	TRBJ2-3	17	many	TRBV7-9	CASSDRTRDGRTDTQYF	TGTGCCAGCAGCGACCGGACACGGGACGGCCGCACAGATACGCAGTATTTT
-	TRBJ2-7	14	many	TRBV28	CASSTEGGTNEQYF	TGTGCCAGCAGTACCGAGGGGGGTACGAACGAGCAGTACTTC
-	TRBJ2-3	13	many	TRBV5-1	CASSLGQKDTQYF	TGCGCCAGCAGCTTGGGACAGAAAGATACGCAGTATTTT
-	TRBJ2-1	15	many	TRBV7-3	CASSFDRSSYNEQFF	TGTGCCAGCAGCTTCGACAGAAGCTCCTACAATGAGCAGTTCTTC
TRBD2	TRBJ2-1	17	many	TRBV27	CASSAPGGAEGYNEQFF	TGTGCCAGCAGCGCCCCGGGGGGGGCTGAGGGCTACAATGAGCAGTTCTTC
TRBD1	TRBJ1-5	16	-	TRBV28	CASSSRDSPNNQPQHF	TGTGCCAGCAGTTCCAGGGACAGCCCTAACAATCAGCCCCAGCATTTT